This T cell receptor beta chain was recorded in a study of T-cell memory formation after mild COVID-19. This clonotype was recorded a few times. Its antigen is not identified. TCRdb processed the 5' RACE reads anew with MiXCR; each CDR3 protein has one entry. The sample holds 150,000 to 200,000 distinct CDR3 sequences; approximately 15% are singletons and the top ten take 13% to 15%. The study, taken as a whole, reports: There was a balanced CD4/CD8 profile in clones contracting day 15 to 85, and later expanders leaned CD4+. A subset of responding clones appeared in pre-infection memory, suggesting cross-reactive memory joined.

V was clipped by 5 bases and J by 0 bases; unmatched bases: 4. Per germline, CDR1 LNHDA and CDR2 SQIVND (reference sequence). CDR3 length equals 15 residues. The sample consisted of PBMCs or a T cell subset sorted from them (not recorded which). This TCR was recovered from an adult woman who had mild COVID-19 (a few samples of this study predate the infection). Cell type and time point are not known. The rearrangement links TRBV19 to TRBJ1-2; 9 nucleotides align to TRBD1. The CDR3 here is CASSLRTGANYGYTF. CDR3 DNA: TGTGCCAGTAGTCTAAGGACAGGGGCTAACTATGGCTACACCTTC.